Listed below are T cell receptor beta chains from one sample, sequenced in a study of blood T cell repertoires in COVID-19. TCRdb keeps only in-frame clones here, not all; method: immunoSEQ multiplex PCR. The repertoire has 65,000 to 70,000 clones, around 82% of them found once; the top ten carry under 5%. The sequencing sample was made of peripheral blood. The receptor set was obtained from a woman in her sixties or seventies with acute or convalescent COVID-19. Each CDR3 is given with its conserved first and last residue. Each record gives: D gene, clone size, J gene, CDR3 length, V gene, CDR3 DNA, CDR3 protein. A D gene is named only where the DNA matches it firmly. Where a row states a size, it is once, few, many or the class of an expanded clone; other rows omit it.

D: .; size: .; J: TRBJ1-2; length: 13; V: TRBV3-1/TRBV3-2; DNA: TGTGCCAGCAGCCAAGTCCAGGGTTATGGCTACACCTTC; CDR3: CASSQVQGYGYTF
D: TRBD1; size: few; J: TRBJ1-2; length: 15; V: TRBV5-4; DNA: TGTGCCAGCAGCTCTACGACAGGGGCTAACTATGGCTACACCTTC; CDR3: CASSSTTGANYGYTF
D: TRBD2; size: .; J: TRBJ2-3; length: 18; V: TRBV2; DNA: TGTGCCAGCTCCCCCGGGACTAGCGGGGGGCGCGGCACAGATACGCAGTATTTT; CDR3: CASSPGTSGGRGTDTQYF
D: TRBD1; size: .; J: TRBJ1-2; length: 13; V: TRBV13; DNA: TGTGCCAGCAGCCCAGGGACAGGGTATGGCTACACCTTC; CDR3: CASSPGTGYGYTF
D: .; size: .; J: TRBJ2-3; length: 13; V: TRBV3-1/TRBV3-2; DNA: TGTGCCAGCAGCCAGAGGCCCACAGATACGCAGTATTTT; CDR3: CASSQRPTDTQYF
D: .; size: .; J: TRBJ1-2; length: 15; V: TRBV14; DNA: TGTGCCAGCAGCCAAGATATCGCAGGGAACTATGGCTACACCTTC; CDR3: CASSQDIAGNYGYTF
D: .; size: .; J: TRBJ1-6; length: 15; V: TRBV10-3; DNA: TGTGCCATCAGTGAGTCCCCGGGTTTGGTGACACCCCTCCACTTT; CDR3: CAISESPGLVTPLHF
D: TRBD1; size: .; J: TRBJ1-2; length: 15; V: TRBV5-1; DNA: TGCGCCAGCAGCTTGGATGGAGGGGGCCGCTATGGCTACACCTTC; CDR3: CASSLDGGGRYGYTF
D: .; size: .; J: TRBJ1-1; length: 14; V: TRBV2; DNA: TGTGCCAGCAGTGAGTGGGGGGAGAACACTGAAGCTTTCTTT; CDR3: CASSEWGENTEAFF
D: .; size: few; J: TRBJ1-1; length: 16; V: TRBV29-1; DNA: TGCAGCGTTGCCAATACGGGACTTGGCATGAACACTGAAGCTTTCTTT; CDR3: CSVANTGLGMNTEAFF
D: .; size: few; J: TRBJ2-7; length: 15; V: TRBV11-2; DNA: TGTGCCAGCAGCTTAGATTCCTCCGTTTCCTACGAGCAGTACTTC; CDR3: CASSLDSSVSYEQYF
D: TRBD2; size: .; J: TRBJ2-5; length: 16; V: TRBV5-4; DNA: TGTGCCAGCAGCTTGGATCGGGGGACTAGAATCGAGACCCAGTACTTC; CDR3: CASSLDRGTRIETQYF
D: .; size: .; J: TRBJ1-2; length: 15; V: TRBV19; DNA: TGTGCCAGTAGTGTCCCGGGACTTATGAACTATGGCTACACCTTC; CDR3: CASSVPGLMNYGYTF
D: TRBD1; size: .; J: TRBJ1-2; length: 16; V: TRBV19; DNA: TGTGCCAGTAGTCCTCACCGGGACAGGGTGAACTATGGCTACACCTTC; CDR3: CASSPHRDRVNYGYTF
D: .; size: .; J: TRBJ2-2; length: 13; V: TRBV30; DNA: TGTGCCTGGGGGTCGGGGGTCACCGGGGAGCTGTTTTTT; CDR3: CAWGSGVTGELFF
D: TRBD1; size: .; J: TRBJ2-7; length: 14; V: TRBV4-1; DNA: TGCGCCAGCAGCCAAGACACAGGGGACCACGAGCAGTACTTC; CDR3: CASSQDTGDHEQYF
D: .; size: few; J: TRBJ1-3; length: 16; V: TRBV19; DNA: TGTGCCAGTAGTAGCCCGACGGGTGGAGCTGGAAACACCATATATTTT; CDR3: CASSSPTGGAGNTIYF
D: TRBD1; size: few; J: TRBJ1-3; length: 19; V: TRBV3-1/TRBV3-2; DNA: TGTGCCAGCAGCCAAGGTCAAGGGACAGGGATTTCTCTGGGAAACACCATATATTTT; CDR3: CASSQGQGTGISLGNTIYF
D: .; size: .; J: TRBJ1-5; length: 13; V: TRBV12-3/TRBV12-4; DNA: TGTGCCAGCAGTGACCAGGGAAATCAGCCCCAGCATTTT; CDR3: CASSDQGNQPQHF
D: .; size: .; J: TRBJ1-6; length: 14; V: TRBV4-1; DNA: TGCGCCAGCAGCCAAGGAGATTATAATTCACCCCTCCACTTT; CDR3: CASSQGDYNSPLHF
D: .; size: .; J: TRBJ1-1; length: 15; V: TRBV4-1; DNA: TGCGCCAGCAGCCGCTTGGAGAGGGAGAACACTGAAGCTTTCTTT; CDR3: CASSRLERENTEAFF
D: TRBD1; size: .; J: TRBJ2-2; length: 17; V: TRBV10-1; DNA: TGCGCCAGCAGTGGGTCCCCGGGACAGGGGGAGGGCGGGGAGCTGTTTTTT; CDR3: CASSGSPGQGEGGELFF
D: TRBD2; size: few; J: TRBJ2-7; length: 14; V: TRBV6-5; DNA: TGTGCCACCGACGAGCGGGGTAGCTCCTACGAGCAGTACTTC; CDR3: CATDERGSSYEQYF
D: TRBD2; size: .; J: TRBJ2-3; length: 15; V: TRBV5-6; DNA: TGTGCCAGCAGCTGGGCTAGCGGGCGGGGGGATACGCAGTATTTT; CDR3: CASSWASGRGDTQYF
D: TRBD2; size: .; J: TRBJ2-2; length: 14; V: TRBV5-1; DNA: TGCGCCAGCAGCTCCGCGGGGGTCACCGGGGAGCTGTTTTTT; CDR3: CASSSAGVTGELFF
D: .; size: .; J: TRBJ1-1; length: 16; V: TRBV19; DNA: TGTGCCAGTAGTATAGACCACACAGGGTTCCTCAGTGGAGCTTTCTTT; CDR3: CASSIDHTGFLSGAFF
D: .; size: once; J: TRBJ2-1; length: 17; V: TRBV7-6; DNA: TGTGCCAGCAGCTTAGAGTCTAGCTATAGCTCCTACAATGAGCAGTTCTTC; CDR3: CASSLESSYSSYNEQFF
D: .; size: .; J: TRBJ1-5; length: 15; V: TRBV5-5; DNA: TGTGCCAGCAGTAAGGACAGTTATAGCAATCAGCCCCAGCATTTT; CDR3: CASSKDSYSNQPQHF
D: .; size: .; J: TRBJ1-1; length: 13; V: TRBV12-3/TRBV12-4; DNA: TGTGCCAGCACCCGTACAGGGAACACTGAAGCTTTCTTT; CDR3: CASTRTGNTEAFF
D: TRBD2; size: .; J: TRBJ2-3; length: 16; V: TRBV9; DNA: TGTGCCAGCAGCGCGACTAGCGGGTCCCCCACAGATACGCAGTATTTT; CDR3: CASSATSGSPTDTQYF
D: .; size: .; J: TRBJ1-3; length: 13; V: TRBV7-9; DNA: TGTGCCAGCAGCTTCAACTCTGGAAACACCATATATTTT; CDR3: CASSFNSGNTIYF
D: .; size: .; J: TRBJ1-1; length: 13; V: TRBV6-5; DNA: TGTGCCTCCGCGGCGGTAGTGAACACTGAAGCTTTCTTT; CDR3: CASAAVVNTEAFF
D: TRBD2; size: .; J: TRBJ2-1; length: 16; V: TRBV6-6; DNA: TGTGCCAGCTCGGGCGGGGGGCCCAATATAAACAATGAGCAGTTCTTC; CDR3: CASSGGGPNINNEQFF
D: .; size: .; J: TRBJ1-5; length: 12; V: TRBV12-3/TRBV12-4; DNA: TGTGCCAGCAGTAGCGACAATCAGCCCCAGCATTTT; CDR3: CASSSDNQPQHF
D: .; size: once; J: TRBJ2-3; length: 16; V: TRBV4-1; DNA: TGCGCCAGCAGCCTCACAGGGAGTACTGGCACAGATACGCAGTATTTT; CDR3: CASSLTGSTGTDTQYF
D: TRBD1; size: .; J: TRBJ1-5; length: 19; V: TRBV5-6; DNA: TGTGCCAGCACCCCCCTAGAACAGGGGGCGCGGGTCCCCAATCAGCCCCAGCATTTT; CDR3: CASTPLEQGARVPNQPQHF
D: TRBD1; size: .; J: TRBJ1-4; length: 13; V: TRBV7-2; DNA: TGTGCCAGCAGCCAAACCCCAGGGGGAAAACTGTTTTTT; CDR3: CASSQTPGGKLFF
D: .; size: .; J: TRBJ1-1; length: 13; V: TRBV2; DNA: TGTGCCAGCAGCCTCAGGGGAAAATCTGAAGCTTTCTTT; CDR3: CASSLRGKSEAFF
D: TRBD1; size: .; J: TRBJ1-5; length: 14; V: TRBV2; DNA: TGTGCCAGCAGGGGGGACAGCACCAATCAGCCCCAGCATTTT; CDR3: CASRGDSTNQPQHF
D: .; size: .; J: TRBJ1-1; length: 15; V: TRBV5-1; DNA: TGCGCCAGCAGCCCGTCCGGTGGAGCGAACACTGAAGCTTTCTTT; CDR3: CASSPSGGANTEAFF
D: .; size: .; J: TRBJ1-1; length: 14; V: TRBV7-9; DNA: TGTGCCAGCAGCTTAGTGACAGCTAGCACTGAAGCTTTCTTT; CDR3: CASSLVTASTEAFF
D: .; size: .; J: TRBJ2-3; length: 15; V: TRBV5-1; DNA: TGCGCCAGCAGCTTGGTCCAGGGGCCGAGAGATACGCAGTATTTT; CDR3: CASSLVQGPRDTQYF
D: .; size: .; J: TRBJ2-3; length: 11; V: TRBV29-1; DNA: TGCAGCGGAACGGGTGGTTATACGCAGTATTTT; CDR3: CSGTGGYTQYF
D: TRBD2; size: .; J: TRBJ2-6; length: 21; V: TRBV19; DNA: TGTGCCAGTAGTATCCACCCGGGACTAGCGGGGGGGAGCTCTGGGGCCAACGTCCTGACTTTC; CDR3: CASSIHPGLAGGSSGANVLTF
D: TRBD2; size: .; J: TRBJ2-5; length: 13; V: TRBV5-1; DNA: TGCGCCAGCAGCCCGGGACTAGCGGGGACCCAGTACTTC; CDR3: CASSPGLAGTQYF
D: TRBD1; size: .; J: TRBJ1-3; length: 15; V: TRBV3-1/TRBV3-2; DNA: TGTGCCAGCAGCCCCGGGACAGGAACTGGAAACACCATATATTTT; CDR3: CASSPGTGTGNTIYF
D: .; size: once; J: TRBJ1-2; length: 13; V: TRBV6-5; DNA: TGTGCCAGCTCCACAGGGTATACCTTTGGCTACACCTTC; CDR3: CASSTGYTFGYTF
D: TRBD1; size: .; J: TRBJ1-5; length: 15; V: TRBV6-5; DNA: TGTGCCACCCGGACAGGGGAGTTTAGCAATCAGCCCCAGCATTTT; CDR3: CATRTGEFSNQPQHF
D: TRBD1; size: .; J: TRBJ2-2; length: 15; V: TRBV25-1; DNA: TGTGCCAGCAGTGAACCTGACAGGGCTACCGGGGAGCTGTTTTTT; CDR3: CASSEPDRATGELFF
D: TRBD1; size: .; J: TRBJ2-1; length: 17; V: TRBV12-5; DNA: TGTGCTAGTGGTTTGGTACAGGGACAGGGGGCGCGCAATGAGCAGTTCTTC; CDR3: CASGLVQGQGARNEQFF
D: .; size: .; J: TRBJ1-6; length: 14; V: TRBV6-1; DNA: TGTGCCAGCAGTGATTTTAGCAGCAATTCACCCCTCCACTTT; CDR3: CASSDFSSNSPLHF
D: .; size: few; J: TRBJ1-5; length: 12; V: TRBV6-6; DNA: TGTGCCAGCAAGGAAGCAGGGCAGCCCCAGCATTTT; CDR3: CASKEAGQPQHF
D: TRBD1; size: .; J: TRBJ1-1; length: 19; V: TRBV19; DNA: TGTGCCAGCAGCCCAAGGCGACCCCAACCACCTATAGACAGGGACGAAGCTTTCTTT; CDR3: CASSPRRPQPPIDRDEAFF
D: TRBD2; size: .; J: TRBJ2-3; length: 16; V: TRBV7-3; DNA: TGTGCCAGCAGCCAAAGGGGGACTAGCGGCACAGATACGCAGTATTTT; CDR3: CASSQRGTSGTDTQYF
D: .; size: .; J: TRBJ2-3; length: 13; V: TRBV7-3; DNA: TGTGCCAGCAGCGCGGGCTTTGGAGATACGCAGTATTTT; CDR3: CASSAGFGDTQYF
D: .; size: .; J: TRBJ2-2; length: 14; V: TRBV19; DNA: TGTGCCAGTAGTTTTCCTCCGAACACCGGGGAGCTGTTTTTT; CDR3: CASSFPPNTGELFF
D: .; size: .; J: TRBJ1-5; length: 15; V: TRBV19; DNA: TGTGCCAGTAGACCCGATGAGAGTTTCAATCAGCCCCAGCATTTT; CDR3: CASRPDESFNQPQHF